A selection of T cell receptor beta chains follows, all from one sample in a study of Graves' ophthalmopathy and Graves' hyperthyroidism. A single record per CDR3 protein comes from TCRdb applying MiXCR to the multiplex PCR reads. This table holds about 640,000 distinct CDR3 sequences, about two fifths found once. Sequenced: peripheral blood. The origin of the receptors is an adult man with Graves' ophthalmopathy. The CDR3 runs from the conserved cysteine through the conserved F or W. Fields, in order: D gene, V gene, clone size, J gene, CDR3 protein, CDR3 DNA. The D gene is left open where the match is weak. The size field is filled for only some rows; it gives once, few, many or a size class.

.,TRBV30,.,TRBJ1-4,CAWSVQGGGEKLFF,TGTGCCTGGAGTGTACAAGGGGGGGGCGAAAAACTGTTTTTT
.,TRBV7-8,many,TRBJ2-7,CASTLAYEQYF,TGTGCCAGCACCCTGGCCTACGAGCAGTACTTC
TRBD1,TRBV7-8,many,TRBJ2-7,CASSWDSREQYF,TGTGCCAGCAGCTGGGACAGCCGCGAGCAGTACTTC
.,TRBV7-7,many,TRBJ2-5,CASSLGTLRETQYF,TGTGCTAGCAGCTTAGGGACCCTTAGGGAGACCCAGTACTTC
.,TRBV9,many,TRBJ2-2,CASSVVQGTGELFF,TGTGCCAGCAGCGTAGTTCAGGGAACCGGGGAGCTGTTTTTT
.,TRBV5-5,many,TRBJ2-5,CASSLGPDQYF,TGTGCCAGCAGCTTGGGGCCAGACCAGTACTTC
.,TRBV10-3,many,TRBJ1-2,CAISGQNYGYTF,TGTGCCATCAGCGGACAGAACTATGGCTACACCTTC
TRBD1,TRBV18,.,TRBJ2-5,CASSQTGFYGKTQYF,TGTGCCAGCTCACAGACAGGGTTCTATGGAAAGACCCAGTACTTC
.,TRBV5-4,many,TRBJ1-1,CASSLGPSTFF,TGTGCCAGCAGCTTGGGACCCAGTACTTTCTTT
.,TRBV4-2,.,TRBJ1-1,CASNPVGGKTEAFF,TGTGCCAGCAACCCTGTTGGGGGGAAAACTGAAGCTTTCTTT
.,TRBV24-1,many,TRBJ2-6,CATSDPGDSGSGANVLTF,TGTGCCACCAGTGATCCCGGGGACTCGGGCTCTGGGGCCAACGTCCTGACTTTC
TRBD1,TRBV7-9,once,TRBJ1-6,CASSSQGNYSPLHF,TGTGCCAGCAGCTCACAGGGGAATTATTCACCCCTCCACTTT
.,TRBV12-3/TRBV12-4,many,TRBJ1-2,CASSPEFYGYTF,TGTGCCAGCAGTCCGGAGTTCTATGGCTACACCTTC
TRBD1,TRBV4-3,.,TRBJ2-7,CASSQETGVPYEQYF,TGCGCCAGCAGCCAAGAGACAGGGGTCCCCTACGAGCAGTACTTC
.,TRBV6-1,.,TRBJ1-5,CASSDQGFGSNQPQHF,TGTGCCAGCAGCGACCAGGGGTTTGGCTCCAATCAGCCCCAGCATTTT
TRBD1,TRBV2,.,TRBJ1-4,CASRTQGDEKLFF,TGTGCCAGCAGGACACAGGGGGATGAAAAACTGTTTTTT
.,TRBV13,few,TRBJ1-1,CASSPFKGTNTEAFF,TGTGCCAGCTCACCATTCAAGGGGACGAACACTGAAGCTTTCTTT
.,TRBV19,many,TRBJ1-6,CASSIGRWSPLHF,TGTGCCAGTAGTATCGGACGGTGGTCACCCCTCCACTTT
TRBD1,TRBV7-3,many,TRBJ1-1,CASSYRGPAEAFF,TGTGCCAGCAGCTATAGGGGGCCTGCTGAAGCTTTCTTT
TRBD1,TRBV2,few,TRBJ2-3,CASRGTGTDVQYF,TGTGCCAGCAGGGGGACCGGGACAGATGTACAGTATTTT
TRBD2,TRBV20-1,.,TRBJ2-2,CSARPFQREANTGELFF,TGCAGTGCTAGACCGTTTCAGCGGGAGGCGAACACCGGGGAGCTGTTTTTT
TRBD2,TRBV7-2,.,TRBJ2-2,CASSLRESGGAPGELFF,TGTGCCAGCAGCTTAAGGGAGAGCGGGGGGGCCCCCGGGGAGCTGTTTTTT
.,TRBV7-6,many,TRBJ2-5,CASSKGETQYF,TGTGCCAGCAGTAAAGGGGAGACCCAGTACTTC
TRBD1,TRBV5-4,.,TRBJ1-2,CASSLDRGYYGYTF,TGTGCCAGCAGCTTGGACAGGGGATACTATGGCTACACCTTC
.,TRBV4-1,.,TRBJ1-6,CASSQEVAEYNSPLHF,TGCGCCAGCAGCCAAGAAGTTGCAGAGTATAATTCACCCCTCCACTTT
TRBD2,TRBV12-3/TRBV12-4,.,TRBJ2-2,CASSSAPGTSGSFSGELFF,TGTGCCAGCAGTTCAGCCCCCGGGACTAGCGGGAGTTTCTCCGGGGAGCTGTTTTTT
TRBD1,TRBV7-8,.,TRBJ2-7,CASQDRDRAYEQYF,TGTGCCAGCCAAGACCGGGACAGGGCGTACGAGCAGTACTTC
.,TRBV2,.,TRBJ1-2,CASSIAGTVNTGEGYTF,TGTGCCAGCAGCATTGCCGGGACGGTGAACACTGGGGAGGGCTACACCTTC
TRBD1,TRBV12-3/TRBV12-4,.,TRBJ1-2,CASTWTGGASYGYTF,TGTGCCAGCACCTGGACAGGGGGCGCGAGCTATGGCTACACCTTC
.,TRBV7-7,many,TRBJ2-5,CASSSYSGTNQETQYF,TGTGCTAGCAGCTCCTATTCGGGGACGAACCAAGAGACCCAGTACTTC
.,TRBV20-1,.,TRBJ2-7,CSAGTGQGSSYEQYF,TGCAGTGCTGGTACAGGGCAGGGGAGCTCCTACGAGCAGTACTTC
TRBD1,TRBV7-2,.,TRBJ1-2,CASSLEGACYTF,TGTGCCAGCAGCTTAGAGGGGGCCTGCTACACCTTC
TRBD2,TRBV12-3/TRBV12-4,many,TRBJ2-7,CASSFGTSGASYEQYF,TGTGCCAGCAGTTTCGGGACTAGCGGGGCCTCCTACGAGCAGTACTTC
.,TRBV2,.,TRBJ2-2,CASRELRDTGELFF,TGTGCCAGCAGGGAACTCCGGGACACCGGGGAGCTGTTTTTT
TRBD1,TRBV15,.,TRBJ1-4,CATSRRRGGIVEKLFF,TGTGCCACCAGCAGACGTAGAGGGGGCATCGTCGAAAAACTGTTTTTT
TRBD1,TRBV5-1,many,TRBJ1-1,CASSPAGQGNTEAFF,TGCGCCAGCAGCCCAGCGGGACAGGGAAACACTGAAGCTTTCTTT
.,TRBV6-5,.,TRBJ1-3,CASSTRGDSSGNTIYF,TGTGCCAGCAGTACCCGAGGAGACAGCTCTGGAAACACCATATATTTT
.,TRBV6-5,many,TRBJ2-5,CASSGVEETQYF,TGTGCCAGCAGTGGGGTGGAGGAGACCCAGTACTTC
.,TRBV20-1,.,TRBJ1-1,CSANTNTEAFF,TGCAGTGCTAATACGAACACTGAAGCTTTCTTT
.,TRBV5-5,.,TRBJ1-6,CASTPTSSYNSPLHF,TGTGCCAGCACCCCCACGAGCTCCTATAATTCACCCCTCCACTTT
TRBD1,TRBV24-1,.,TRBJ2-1,CATSDPNNGQGSRNEQFF,TGTGCCACCAGTGATCCGAACAATGGACAGGGCTCCCGCAATGAGCAGTTCTTC
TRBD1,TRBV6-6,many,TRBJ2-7,CASRFGQDYEQYF,TGTGCCAGCAGATTTGGACAGGACTACGAGCAGTACTTC
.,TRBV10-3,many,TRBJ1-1,CASSERLGRNTEAFF,TGTGCCAGCAGTGAAAGGTTAGGGCGGAACACTGAAGCTTTCTTT
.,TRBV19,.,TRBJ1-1,CASSMWANTEAFF,TGTGCCAGTAGTATGTGGGCGAACACTGAAGCTTTCTTT
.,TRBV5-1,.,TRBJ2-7,CASSLVTDYEQYF,TGCGCCAGCAGCTTGGTGACAGACTACGAGCAGTACTTC
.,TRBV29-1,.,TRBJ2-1,CSVEGPSYEQFF,TGCAGCGTTGAAGGGCCAAGCTATGAGCAGTTCTTC